This T cell receptor (beta chain) was found in a study of blood T cell repertoires in COVID-19. The overall study: Acute and convalescent COVID-19 samples came from the United States, Italy and Spain.

Generated by immunoSEQ multiplex PCR, the TCRdb table keeps only in-frame clones and is missing some. The table shows about 210,000 clones, with about 84% occurring only once. The CDR3 has 12 residues. CDR1 is SQVTM, CDR2 ANQGSEA, per germline. Between the trimmed V and J ends, which lost 6 bases and 8 bases, there was a span of 13 bases. This chain links TRBV29-1 with TRBJ1-4; the D gene is possibly TRBD1 (5 bases). Sequenced sample: PBMCs or T cells enriched from blood (not recorded which). This receptor was identified in a man aged 30 to 45 with acute COVID-19. The CDR3 loop reads CSVIQGFEKLFF. The CDR3 region has the DNA TGCAGCGTAATCCAGGGATTCGAAAAACTGTTTTTT. The complete variable domain, with remaining parts taken from reference TRBV29-1 and TRBJ1-4, reads SAVISQKPSRDICQRGTSLTIQCQVDSQVTMMFWYRQQPGQSLTLIATANQGSEATYESGFVIDKFPISRPNLTFSTLTVSNMSPEDSSIYLCSVIQGFEKLFFGSGTQLSVL.